A selection of T cell receptor beta chains follows, all from one sample in a study of shared clonotypes between healthy human individuals. Only in-frame clones appear in the TCRdb table, and some are missing; sequencing was by immunoSEQ multiplex PCR. The sample carries almost 700,000 clones, 92% recorded once. The sample comprised naive CD8+ T cells sorted from blood. These receptors all come from a man aged 25 to 40 in good health. CDR3s include the opening cysteine and the closing phenylalanine or tryptophan. A D gene is named only where the DNA matches it firmly. Only some rows state a clone size, as once, few, many or a class for expanded clones.

J gene,clone size,V gene,D gene,CDR3 DNA,CDR3 protein
TRBJ1-4,once,TRBV29-1,.,TGCAGCGTTGAAGATCACGGGGGAGGTAATGAAAAACTGTTTTTT,CSVEDHGGGNEKLFF
TRBJ2-1,.,TRBV6-4,.,TGTGCCAGCAGTGACCTCGCTTGGCGGGTCCACGGGAATGAGCAGTTCTTC,CASSDLAWRVHGNEQFF
TRBJ1-3,.,TRBV27,TRBD1,TGTGCCAGCAGTCGATACAGGGGTGCTGGAAACACCATATATTTT,CASSRYRGAGNTIYF
TRBJ2-7,.,TRBV27,.,TGTGCCAGCAGGCCCCCCGGACTCACTTACGAGCAGTACTTC,CASRPPGLTYEQYF
TRBJ2-1,.,TRBV27,TRBD2,TGTGCCAGCAGTTCGGGACTAGCGGGCTCCTACAATGAGCAGTTCTTC,CASSSGLAGSYNEQFF
TRBJ2-3,.,TRBV19,TRBD2,TGTGCCAGTAGTAAGGCGCGGGAGGACACACGAGATACGCAGTATTTT,CASSKAREDTRDTQYF
TRBJ2-5,.,TRBV9,.,TGTGCCAGCAGCGGAACCGGGACTGTGTACCAAGAGACCCAGTACTTC,CASSGTGTVYQETQYF
TRBJ2-3,.,TRBV7-9,.,TGTGCCAGCAGCTTAAACGAGGCAGGGGTAGCAACAGATACGCAGTATTTT,CASSLNEAGVATDTQYF
TRBJ2-3,once,TRBV27,.,TGTGCCAGCAGTCCCGGACTCTATAGGACAGATACGCAGTATTTT,CASSPGLYRTDTQYF
TRBJ2-7,.,TRBV5-1,TRBD2,TGCGCCAGCAGCCTGGGACTAGCGGGCGCCTCCTACGAGCAGTACTTC,CASSLGLAGASYEQYF
TRBJ2-3,.,TRBV19,.,TGTGCCAGTACAGCAACTAGCACAGATACGCAGTATTTT,CASTATSTDTQYF
TRBJ1-4,.,TRBV27,.,TGTGCCAGCAGACCCAACTCCGATATGAGGGAAAAACTGTTTTTT,CASRPNSDMREKLFF
TRBJ2-7,.,TRBV9,.,TGTGCCAGCAGCAGGGGCAGCTCCTACGAGCAGTACTTC,CASSRGSSYEQYF
TRBJ2-6,many,TRBV15,.,TGTGCCACCAGCAGAGAAGGGGGCTCTGGGGCCAACGTCCTGACTTTC,CATSREGGSGANVLTF
TRBJ2-3,.,TRBV6-1,.,TGTGCCAGCAGTGAGCGTGGACACCAAATCACAGATACGCAGTATTTT,CASSERGHQITDTQYF
TRBJ1-1,.,TRBV30,TRBD1,TGTGCCTGGAGTGTAAAGGGACAGAATGAAGCTTTCTTT,CAWSVKGQNEAFF
TRBJ1-1,.,TRBV7-2,.,TGTGCCAGCAGCTTATTTTCGAGCAACACTGAAGCTTTCTTT,CASSLFSSNTEAFF
TRBJ1-1,.,TRBV7-9,.,TGTGCCAGCAGCTTAAGTTGGGGCACTGAAGCTTTCTTT,CASSLSWGTEAFF